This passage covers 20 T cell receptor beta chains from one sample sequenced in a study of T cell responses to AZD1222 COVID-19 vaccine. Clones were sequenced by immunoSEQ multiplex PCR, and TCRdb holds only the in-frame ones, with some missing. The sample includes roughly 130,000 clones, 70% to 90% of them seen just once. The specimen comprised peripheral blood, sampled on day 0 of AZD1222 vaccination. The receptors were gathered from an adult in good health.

CDR3 bases: TGTGCCAGCAGCTTATTAGCGAGCTTCACAGATACGCAGTATTTT. Its protein product is CASSLLASFTDTQYF. The chain uses TRBV7-9 and TRBJ2-3, with D possibly being TRBD2 (5 bases). Deletions cut 2 bases from V and 2 bases from J, with 11 bases between. The CDR3 extends over 15 amino acids. Germline lookup yields CDR1 SEHNR and CDR2 FQNEAQ (reference sequence).

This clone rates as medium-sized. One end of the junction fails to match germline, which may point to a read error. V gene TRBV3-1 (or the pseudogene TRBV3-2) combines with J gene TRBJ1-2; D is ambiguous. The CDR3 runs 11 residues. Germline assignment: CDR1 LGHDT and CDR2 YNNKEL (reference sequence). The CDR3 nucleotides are TGTGCCAGCAGCCGTGGGTCTGGGGTCGCCTTC. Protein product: CASSRGSGVAF.

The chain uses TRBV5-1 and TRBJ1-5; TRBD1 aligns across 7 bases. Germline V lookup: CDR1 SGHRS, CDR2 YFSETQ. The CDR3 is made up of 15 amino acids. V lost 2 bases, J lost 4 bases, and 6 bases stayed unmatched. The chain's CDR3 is CASSLSPGGNQPQHF. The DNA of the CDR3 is TGCGCCAGCAGCTTATCACCAGGGGGGAATCAGCCCCAGCATTTT.

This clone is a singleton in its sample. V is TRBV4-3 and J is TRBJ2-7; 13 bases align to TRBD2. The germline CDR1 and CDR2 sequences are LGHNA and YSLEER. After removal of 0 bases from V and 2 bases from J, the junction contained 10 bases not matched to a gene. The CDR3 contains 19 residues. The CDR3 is CASSQDTELAGGQAYEQYF. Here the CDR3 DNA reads TGCGCCAGCAGCCAAGATACGGAACTAGCGGGAGGGCAGGCCTACGAGCAGTACTTC.

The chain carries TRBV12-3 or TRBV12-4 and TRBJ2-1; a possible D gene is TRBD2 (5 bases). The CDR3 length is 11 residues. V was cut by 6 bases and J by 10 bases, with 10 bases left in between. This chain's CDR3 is CASRYTGEQFF. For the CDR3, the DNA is TGTGCCAGCAGATACACGGGGGAGCAGTTCTTC.

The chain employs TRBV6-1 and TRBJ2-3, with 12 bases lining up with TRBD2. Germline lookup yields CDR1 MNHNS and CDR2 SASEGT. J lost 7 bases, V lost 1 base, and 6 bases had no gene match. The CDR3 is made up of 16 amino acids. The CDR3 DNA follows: TGTGCCAGCAGTGAAGGGGCTAGCGGGGGGGCTTATACGCAGTATTTT. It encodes CASSEGASGGAYTQYF.

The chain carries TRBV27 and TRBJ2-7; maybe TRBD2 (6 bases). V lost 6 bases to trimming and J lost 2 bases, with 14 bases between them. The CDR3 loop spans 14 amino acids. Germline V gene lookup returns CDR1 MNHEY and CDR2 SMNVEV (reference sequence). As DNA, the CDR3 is TGTGCCAGCAGAAAAGCGGGTGAGACCTACGAGCAGTACTTC. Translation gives CASRKAGETYEQYF.

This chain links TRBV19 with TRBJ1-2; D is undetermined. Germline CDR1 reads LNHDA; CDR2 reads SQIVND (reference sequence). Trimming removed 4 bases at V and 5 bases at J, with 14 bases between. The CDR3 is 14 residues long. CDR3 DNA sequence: TGTGCCAGTAGTAGGAGTGGAGGTTATTATGGCTACACCTTC. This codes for CASSRSGGYYGYTF.

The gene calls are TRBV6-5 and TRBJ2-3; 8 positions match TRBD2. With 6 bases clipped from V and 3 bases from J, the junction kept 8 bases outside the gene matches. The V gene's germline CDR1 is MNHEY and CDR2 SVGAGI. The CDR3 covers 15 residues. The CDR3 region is CASSLSGGITDTQYF. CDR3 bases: TGTGCCAGCAGCTTAAGCGGGGGTATAACAGATACGCAGTATTTT.

The DNA for the CDR3 is TGTGCCAGTCACCTCAGGGATCAGCCCCAGCATTTT. It is translated as CASHLRDQPQHF. The V gene is TRBV19, the J gene TRBJ1-5, with D possibly being TRBD1 (5 bases). V shed 8 bases and J shed 5 bases, with 10 bases lying between them. The CDR3 extends over 12 amino acids. The germline V gene has CDR1 LNHDA and CDR2 SQIVND (reference sequence).

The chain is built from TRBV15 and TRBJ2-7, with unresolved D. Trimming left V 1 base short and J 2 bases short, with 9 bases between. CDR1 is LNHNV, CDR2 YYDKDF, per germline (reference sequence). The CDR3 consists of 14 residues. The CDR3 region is CATSRGRPAYEQYF. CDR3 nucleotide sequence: TGTGCCACCAGCAGAGGTAGGCCAGCCTACGAGCAGTACTTC.

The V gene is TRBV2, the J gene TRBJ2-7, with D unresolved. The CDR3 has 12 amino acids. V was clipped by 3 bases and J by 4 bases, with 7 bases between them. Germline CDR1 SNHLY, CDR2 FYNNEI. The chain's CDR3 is CASSESTYEQYF. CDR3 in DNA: TGTGCCAGCAGTGAGTCAACGTACGAGCAGTACTTC.

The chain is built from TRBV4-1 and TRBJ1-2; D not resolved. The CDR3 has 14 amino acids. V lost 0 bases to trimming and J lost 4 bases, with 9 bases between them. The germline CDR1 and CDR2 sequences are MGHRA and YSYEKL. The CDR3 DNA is TGCGCCAGCAGCCAAGAGGTCAGGACCTATGGCTACACCTTC. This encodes CASSQEVRTYGYTF.

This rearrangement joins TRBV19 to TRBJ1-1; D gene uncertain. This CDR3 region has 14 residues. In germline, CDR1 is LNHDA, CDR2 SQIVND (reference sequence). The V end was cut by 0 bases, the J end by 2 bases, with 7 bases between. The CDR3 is CASSIDPENTEAFF. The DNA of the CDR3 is TGTGCCAGTAGTATAGACCCCGAAAACACTGAAGCTTTCTTT.

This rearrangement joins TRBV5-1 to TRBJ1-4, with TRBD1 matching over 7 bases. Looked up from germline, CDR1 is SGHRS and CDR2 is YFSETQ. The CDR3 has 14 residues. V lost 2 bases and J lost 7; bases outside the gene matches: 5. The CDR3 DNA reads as TGCGCCAGCAGCTTAACAGGGGATGGTGAAAAACTGTTTTTT. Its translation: CASSLTGDGEKLFF.

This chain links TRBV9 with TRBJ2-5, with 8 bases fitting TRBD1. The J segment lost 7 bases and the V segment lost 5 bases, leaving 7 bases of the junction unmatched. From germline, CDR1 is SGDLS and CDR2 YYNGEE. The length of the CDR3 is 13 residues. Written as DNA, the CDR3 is TGTGCCAGCAGTGCGGACAGGGTAGGGACCCAGTACTTC. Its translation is CASSADRVGTQYF.

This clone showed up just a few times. The chain's CDR3 is CASSLGKDTQYF. For the CDR3, the DNA is TGTGCCAGCAGCCTTGGAAAGGATACGCAGTATTTT. This chain uses TRBV3-1 (or the pseudogene TRBV3-2) with TRBJ2-3, with D uncertain. Between the trimmed V and J ends, which lost 4 bases and 6 bases, there was a span of 8 bases. Germline loops: CDR1 LGHDT, CDR2 YNNKEL (reference sequence). The CDR3 has 12 residues.

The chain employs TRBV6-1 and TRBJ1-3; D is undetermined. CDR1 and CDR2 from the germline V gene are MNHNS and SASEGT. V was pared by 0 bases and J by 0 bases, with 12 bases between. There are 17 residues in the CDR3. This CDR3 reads CASSEALLGSSGNTIYF. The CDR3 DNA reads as TGTGCCAGCAGTGAAGCGCTTCTGGGGAGCTCTGGAAACACCATATATTTT.

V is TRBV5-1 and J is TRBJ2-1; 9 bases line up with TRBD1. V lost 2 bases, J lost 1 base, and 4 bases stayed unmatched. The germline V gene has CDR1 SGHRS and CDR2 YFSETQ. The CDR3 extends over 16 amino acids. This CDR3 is CASSFPTGGSYNEQFF. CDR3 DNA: TGCGCCAGCAGCTTTCCGACAGGGGGGTCCTACAATGAGCAGTTCTTC.

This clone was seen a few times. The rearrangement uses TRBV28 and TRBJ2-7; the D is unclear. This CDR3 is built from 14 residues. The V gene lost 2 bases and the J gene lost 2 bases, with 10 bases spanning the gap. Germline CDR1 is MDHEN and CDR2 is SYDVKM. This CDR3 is CASSLEEQAYEQYF. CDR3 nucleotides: TGTGCCAGCAGTTTAGAGGAGCAGGCCTACGAGCAGTACTTC.